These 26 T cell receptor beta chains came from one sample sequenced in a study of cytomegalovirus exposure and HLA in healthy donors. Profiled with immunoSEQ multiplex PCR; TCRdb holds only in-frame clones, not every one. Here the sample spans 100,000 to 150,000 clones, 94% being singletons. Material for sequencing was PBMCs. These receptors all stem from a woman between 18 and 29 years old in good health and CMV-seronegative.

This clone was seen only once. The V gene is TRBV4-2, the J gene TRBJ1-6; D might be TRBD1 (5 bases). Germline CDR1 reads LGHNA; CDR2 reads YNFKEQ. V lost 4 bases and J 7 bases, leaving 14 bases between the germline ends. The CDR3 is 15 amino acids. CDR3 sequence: CASSLAGIANSPLHF. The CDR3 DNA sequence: TGTGCCAGCAGCCTCGCAGGGATCGCGAATTCACCCCTCCACTTT.

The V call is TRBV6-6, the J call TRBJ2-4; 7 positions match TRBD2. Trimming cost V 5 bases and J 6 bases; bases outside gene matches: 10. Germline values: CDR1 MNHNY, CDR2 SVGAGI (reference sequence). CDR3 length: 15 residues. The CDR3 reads CASSDGVASGNIQYF. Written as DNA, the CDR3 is TGTGCCAGCAGTGATGGGGTGGCTAGCGGAAACATTCAGTACTTC.

CDR3 amino acids: CASSLNYNEQFF. CDR3 coding DNA: TGTGCCAGCAGCCTAAACTACAATGAGCAGTTCTTC. The V call is TRBV7-9, the J call TRBJ2-1; D gene ambiguous. Germline values: CDR1 SEHNR, CDR2 FQNEAQ (reference sequence). Trimming left V 5 bases short and J 3 bases short, with 5 bases between. The CDR3 has 12 residues.

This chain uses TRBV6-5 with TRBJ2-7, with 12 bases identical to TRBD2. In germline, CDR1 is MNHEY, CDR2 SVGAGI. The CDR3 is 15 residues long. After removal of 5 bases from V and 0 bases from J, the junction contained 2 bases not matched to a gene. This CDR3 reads CASSQTSGSSYEQYF. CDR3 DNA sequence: TGTGCCAGCAGTCAGACTAGCGGGAGCTCCTACGAGCAGTACTTC.

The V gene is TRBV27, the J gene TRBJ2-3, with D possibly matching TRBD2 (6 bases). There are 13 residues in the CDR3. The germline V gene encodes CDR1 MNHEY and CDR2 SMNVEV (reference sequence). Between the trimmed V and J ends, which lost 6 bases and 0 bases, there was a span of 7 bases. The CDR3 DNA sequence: TGTGCCAGCAGCGGAGGGAGCACAGATACGCAGTATTTT. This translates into CASSGGSTDTQYF.

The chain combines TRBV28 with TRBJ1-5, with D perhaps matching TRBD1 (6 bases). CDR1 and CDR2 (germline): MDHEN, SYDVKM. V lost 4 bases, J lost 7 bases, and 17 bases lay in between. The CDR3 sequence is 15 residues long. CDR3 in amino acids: CASSSKRQDVQPQHF. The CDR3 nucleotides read TGTGCCAGCAGTTCGAAAAGACAGGATGTCCAGCCCCAGCATTTT.

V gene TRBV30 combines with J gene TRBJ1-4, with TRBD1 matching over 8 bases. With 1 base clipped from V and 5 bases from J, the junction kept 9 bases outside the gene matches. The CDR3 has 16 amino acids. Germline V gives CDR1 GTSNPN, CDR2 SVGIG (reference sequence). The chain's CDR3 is CAWSGYPGTGNEKLFF. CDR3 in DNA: TGTGCCTGGAGTGGCTACCCCGGGACAGGCAATGAAAAACTGTTTTTT.

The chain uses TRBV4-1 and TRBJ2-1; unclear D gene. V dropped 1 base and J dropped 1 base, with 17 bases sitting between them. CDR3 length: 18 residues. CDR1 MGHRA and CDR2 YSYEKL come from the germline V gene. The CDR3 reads CASSQVFATESSYNEQFF. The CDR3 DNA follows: TGCGCCAGCAGCCAAGTTTTCGCGACGGAGAGTTCCTACAATGAGCAGTTCTTC.

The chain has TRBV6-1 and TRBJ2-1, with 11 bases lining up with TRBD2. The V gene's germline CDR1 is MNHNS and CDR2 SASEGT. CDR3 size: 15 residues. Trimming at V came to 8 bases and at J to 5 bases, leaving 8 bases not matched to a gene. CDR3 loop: CASPSLAGENNEQFF. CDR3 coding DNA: TGTGCCAGCCCCTCACTAGCGGGGGAGAACAATGAGCAGTTCTTC.

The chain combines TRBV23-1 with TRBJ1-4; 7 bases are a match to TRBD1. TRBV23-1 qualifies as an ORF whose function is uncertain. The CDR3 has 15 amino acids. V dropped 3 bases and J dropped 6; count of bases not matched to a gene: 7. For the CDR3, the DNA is TGCGCCAGCAGTCATGGGACAGAGGGGGATGAAAAACTGTTTTTT. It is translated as CASSHGTEGDEKLFF.

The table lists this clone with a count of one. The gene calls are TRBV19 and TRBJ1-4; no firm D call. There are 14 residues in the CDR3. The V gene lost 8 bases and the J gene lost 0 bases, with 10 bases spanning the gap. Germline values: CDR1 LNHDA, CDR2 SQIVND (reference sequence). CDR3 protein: CASSQVATNEKLFF. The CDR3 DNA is TGTGCCAGTTCACAAGTTGCAACTAATGAAAAACTGTTTTTT.

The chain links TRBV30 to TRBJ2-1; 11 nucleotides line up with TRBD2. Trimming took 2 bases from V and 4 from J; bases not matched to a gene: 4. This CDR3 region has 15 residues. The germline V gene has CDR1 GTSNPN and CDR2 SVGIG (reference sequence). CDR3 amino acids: CAWSIAGGNYNEQFF. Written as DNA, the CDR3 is TGTGCCTGGAGTATAGCGGGGGGGAATTACAATGAGCAGTTCTTC.

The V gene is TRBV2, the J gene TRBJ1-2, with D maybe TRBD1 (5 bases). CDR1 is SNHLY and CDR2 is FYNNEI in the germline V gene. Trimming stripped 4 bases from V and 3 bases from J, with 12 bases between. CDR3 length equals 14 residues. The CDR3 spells CASSAFVGDYGYTF. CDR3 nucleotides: TGTGCCAGCAGTGCCTTCGTAGGGGACTATGGCTACACCTTC.

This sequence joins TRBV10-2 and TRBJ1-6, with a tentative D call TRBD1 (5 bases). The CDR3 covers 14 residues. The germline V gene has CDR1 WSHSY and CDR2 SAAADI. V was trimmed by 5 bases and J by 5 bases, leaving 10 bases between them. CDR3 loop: CASSRTSNNSPLHF. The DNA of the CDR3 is TGCGCCAGCAGTAGGACAAGTAATAATTCACCCCTCCACTTT.

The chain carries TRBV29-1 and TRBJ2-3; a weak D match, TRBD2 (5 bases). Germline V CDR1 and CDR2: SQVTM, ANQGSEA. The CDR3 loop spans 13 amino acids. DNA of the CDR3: TGCACCTCCGACGGGGTTGGCACAGATACGCAGTATTTT. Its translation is CTSDGVGTDTQYF.

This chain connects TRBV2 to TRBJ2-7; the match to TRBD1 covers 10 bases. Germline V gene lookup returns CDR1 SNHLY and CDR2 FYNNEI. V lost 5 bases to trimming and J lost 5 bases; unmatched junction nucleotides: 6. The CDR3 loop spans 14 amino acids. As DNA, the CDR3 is TGTGCCAGCAGTCAACGGGACAGGGGCCACGAGCAGTACTTC. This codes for CASSQRDRGHEQYF. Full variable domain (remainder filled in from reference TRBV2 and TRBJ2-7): EPEVTQTPSHQVTQMGQEVILRCVPISNHLYFYWYRQILGQKVEFLVSFYNNEISEKSEIFDDQFSVERPDGSNFTLKIRSTKLEDSAMYFCASSQRDRGHEQYFGPGTRLTVT.

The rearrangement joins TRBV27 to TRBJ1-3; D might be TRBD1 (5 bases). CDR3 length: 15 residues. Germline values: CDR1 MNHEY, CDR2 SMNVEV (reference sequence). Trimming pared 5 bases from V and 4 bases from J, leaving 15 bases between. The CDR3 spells CASSPQRGFGNTIYF. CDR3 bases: TGTGCCAGCAGTCCCCAGCGGGGGTTCGGAAACACCATATATTTT.

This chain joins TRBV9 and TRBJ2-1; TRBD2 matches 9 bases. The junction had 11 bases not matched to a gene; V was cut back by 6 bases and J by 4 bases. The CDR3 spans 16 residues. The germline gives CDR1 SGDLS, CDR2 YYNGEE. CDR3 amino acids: CASTAAGGGTYNEQFF. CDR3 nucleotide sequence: TGTGCCAGCACCGCTGCGGGGGGGGGCACATACAATGAGCAGTTCTTC.

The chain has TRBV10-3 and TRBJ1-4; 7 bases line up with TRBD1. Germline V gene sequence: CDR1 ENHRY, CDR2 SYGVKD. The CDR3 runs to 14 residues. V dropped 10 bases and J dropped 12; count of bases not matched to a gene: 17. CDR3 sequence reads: CATANPQGSGELFF. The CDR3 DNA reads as TGTGCCACTGCAAATCCACAGGGGAGTGGCGAACTGTTTTTT.

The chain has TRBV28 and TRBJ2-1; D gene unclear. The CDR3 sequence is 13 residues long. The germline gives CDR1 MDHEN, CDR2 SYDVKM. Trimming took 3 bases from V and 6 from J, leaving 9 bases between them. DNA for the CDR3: TGTGCCAGCAGTTTTCTCGGTGGCAATGAGCAGTTCTTC. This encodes CASSFLGGNEQFF.

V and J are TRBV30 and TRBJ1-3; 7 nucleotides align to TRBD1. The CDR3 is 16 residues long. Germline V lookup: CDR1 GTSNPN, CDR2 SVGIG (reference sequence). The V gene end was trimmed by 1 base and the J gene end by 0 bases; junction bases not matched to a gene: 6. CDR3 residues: CAWSDIRGSSGNTIYF. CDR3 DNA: TGTGCCTGGAGTGACATCAGGGGGAGCTCTGGAAACACCATATATTTT.

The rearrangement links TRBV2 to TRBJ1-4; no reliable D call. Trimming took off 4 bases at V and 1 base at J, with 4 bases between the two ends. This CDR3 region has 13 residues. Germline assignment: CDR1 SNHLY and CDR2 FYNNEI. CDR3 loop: CASSGLTNEKLFF. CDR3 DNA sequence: TGTGCCAGCAGTGGTCTAACTAATGAAAAACTGTTTTTT.

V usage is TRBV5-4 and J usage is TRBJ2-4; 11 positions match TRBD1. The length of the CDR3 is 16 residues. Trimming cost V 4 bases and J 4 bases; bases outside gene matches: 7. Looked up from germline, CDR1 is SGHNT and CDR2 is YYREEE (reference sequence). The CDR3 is CASSLGGDRGKNIQYF. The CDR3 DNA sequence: TGTGCCAGCAGCCTGGGAGGGGACAGGGGGAAAAACATTCAGTACTTC. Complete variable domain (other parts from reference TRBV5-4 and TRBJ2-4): ETGVTQSPTHLIKTRGQQVTLRCSSQSGHNTVSWYQQALGQGPQFIFQYYREEENGRGNFPPRFSGLQFPNYSSELNVNALELDDSALYLCASSLGGDRGKNIQYFGAGTRLSVL.

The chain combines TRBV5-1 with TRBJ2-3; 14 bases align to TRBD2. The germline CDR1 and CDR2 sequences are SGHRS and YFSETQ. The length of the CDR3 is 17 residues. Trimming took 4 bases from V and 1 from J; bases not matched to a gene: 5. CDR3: CASSPWTSGGRTDTQYF. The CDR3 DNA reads TGCGCCAGCAGCCCCTGGACTAGCGGGGGGCGCACAGATACGCAGTATTTT.

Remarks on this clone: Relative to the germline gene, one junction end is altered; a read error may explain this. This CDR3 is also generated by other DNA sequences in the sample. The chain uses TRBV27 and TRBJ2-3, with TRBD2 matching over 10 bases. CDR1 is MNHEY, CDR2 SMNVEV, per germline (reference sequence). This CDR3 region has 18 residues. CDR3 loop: CASSKGSGTSVNTDTQYF. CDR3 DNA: TGTGCCAGCAGCAAGGGGTCAGGGACTAGCGTTAACACAGATACACAGTATTTT.

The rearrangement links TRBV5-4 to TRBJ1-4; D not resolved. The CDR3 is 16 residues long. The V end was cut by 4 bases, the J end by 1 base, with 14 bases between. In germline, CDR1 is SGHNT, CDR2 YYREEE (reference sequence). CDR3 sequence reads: CASSPEYGETNEKLFF. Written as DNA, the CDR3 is TGTGCCAGCAGCCCTGAGTACGGGGAAACTAATGAAAAACTGTTTTTT.